The present TCR beta chain was sequenced within a study of blood T cell repertoires in COVID-19. Study context: Spain, Italy and the United States supplied samples that represented acute and convalescent COVID-19. Sources were T cells, B-cell-depleted T cells, or PBMCs; the material itself was cDNA or gDNA.

This clone was recorded a few times. Authors' processing steps: It was from reference gene primer amplification that nucleated cell counts were estimated. Sequencing was performed with immunoSEQ multiplex PCR; in TCRdb, only in-frame clones are kept and a portion is missing. Clonal size and the V and J genes are those of that table, whereas D and trimming came from the DNA. The sample holds about 300,000 clones, approximately 90% seen once. With 0 bases removed from V and 4 bases from J, the gap between germline ends came to 13 bases. In germline, CDR1 is MGHRA, CDR2 YSYEKL. The CDR3 has 15 residues. J is TRBJ2-7 and V is TRBV4-1; D remains unclear. Sequenced material: PBMCs or T cells enriched from blood (not recorded which). The receptor was derived from a man younger than 40 who had recovered from COVID-19. The chain's CDR3 is CASSQDRMRNYEQYF. The CDR3 coding sequence is TGCGCCAGCAGCCAAGATCGTATGAGGAATTACGAGCAGTACTTC.